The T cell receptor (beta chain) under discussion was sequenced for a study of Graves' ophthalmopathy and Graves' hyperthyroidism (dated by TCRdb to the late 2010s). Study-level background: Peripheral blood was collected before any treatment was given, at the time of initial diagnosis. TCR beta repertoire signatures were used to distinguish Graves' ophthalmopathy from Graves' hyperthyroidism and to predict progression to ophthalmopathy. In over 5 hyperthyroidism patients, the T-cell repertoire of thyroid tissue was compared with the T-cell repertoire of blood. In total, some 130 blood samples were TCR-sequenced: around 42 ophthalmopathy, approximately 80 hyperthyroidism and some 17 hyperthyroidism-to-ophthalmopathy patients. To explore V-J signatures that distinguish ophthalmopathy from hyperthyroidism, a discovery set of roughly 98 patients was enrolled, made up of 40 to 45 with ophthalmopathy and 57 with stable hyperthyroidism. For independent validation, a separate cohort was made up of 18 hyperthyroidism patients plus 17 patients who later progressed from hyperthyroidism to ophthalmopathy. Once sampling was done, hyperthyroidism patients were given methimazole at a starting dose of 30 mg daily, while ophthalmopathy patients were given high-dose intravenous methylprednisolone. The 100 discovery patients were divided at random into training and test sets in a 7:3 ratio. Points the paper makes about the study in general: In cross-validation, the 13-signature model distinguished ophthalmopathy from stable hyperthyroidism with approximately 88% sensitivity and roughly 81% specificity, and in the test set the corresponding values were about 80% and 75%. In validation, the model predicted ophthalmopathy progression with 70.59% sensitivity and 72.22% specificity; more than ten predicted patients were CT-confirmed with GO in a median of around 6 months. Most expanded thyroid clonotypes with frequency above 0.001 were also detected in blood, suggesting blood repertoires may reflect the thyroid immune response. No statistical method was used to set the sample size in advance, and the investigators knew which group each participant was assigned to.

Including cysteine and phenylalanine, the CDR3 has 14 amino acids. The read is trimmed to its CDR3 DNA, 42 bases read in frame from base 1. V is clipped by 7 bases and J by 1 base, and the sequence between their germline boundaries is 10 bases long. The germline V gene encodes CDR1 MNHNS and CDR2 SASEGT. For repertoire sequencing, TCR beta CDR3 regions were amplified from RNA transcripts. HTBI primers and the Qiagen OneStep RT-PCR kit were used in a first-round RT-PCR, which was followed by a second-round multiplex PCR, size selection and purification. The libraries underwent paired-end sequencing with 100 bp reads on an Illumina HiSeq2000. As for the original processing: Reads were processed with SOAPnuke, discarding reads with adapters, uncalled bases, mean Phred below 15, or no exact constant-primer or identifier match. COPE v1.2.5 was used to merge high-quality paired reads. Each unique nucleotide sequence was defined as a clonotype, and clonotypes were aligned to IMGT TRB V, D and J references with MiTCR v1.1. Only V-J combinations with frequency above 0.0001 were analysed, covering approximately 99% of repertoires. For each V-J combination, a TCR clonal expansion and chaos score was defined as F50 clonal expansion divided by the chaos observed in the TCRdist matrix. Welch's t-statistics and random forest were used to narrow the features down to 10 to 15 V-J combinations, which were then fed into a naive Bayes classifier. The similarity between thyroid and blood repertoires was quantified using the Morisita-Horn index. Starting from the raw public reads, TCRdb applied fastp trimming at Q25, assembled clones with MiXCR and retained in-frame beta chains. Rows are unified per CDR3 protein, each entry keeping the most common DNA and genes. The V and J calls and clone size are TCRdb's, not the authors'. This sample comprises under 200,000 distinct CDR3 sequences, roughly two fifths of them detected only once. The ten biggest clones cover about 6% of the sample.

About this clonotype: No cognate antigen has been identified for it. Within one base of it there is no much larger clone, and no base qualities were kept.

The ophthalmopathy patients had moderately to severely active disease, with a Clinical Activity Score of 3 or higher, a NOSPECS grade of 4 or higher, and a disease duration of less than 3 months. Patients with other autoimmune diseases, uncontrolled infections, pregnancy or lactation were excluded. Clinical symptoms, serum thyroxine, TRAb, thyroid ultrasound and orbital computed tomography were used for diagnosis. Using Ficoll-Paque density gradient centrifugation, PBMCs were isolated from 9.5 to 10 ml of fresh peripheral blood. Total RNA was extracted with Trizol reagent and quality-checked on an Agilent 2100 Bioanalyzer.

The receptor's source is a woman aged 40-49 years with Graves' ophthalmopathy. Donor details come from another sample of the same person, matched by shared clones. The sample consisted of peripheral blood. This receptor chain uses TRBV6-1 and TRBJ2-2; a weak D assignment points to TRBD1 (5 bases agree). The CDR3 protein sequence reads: CASTRQQNTGELFF. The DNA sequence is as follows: TGTGCCAGCACCAGACAGCAGAACACCGGGGAGCTGTTTTTT.